The subject of this entry is one T cell receptor (beta chain). Its binding antigen is unknown. No base qualities exist here, and no much larger clone lies one base off it. Donors were healthy HIV-negative adults with no recently reported acute infections or vaccinations. Every donor was a Caucasian adult residing in Nashville, Tennessee, USA. For unsorted samples, approximately 84 million PBMCs were counted, and genomic DNA was extracted using the QIAamp DNA Blood Mini kit. After blood collection by leukapheresis, PBMCs were isolated using Ficoll-Histopaque density gradient centrifugation and then cryopreserved in the vapor phase of liquid nitrogen. This specimen comes from a study of shared clonotypes between healthy human individuals (dated by TCRdb to about 2020). Background for the entire study: The cohort comprised a couple of women and a few men aged 18 to 49 years. To increase sequencing depth and limit assay-specific biases, different laboratories used diverse techniques to prepare libraries and sequence TCR repertoires. Per donor, leukapheresis produced somewhere between about 0.8 and 9.5 billion PBMCs. To estimate repertoire size and how much clonotypes are shared between individuals, the study performed deep sequencing of blood TCR repertoires from 4 to 6 healthy adults.

Broad study findings and their caveats: The genetic and exposure-history diversity represented was limited by the small number of donors. Pairwise subsampling led to the expectation that sequencing depth would affect the degree of clonotype sharing among donors. Sampling was limited to blood, and TCR repertoires in tissue likely differ from TCR repertoires in blood.

Using the deep immunoSEQ assay, TCR CDR3 regions were amplified from genomic DNA by multiplex PCR. Extracted genomic DNA from each cell subset was spread evenly across all wells of several immunoSEQ 96-well plates, with each plate serving as a replicate. Each replicate PCR for unsorted PBMC received about 310 ng genomic DNA, equal to about 30,000 T cell genomes. Genomic DNA from unsorted PBMC was sequenced over ten immunoSEQ deep assay plates. Purified libraries were quantified with a Qubit 3.0 fluorometer, sized on a Bioanalyzer 2100, and re-quantified with the KAPA Library Quantification kit. A separate single-read 150-cycle Illumina NextSeq 550 flow cell was used to sequence each immunoSEQ 96-well plate. The original pipeline was this. Because only junctional sequences without quality scores were contained in the immunoSEQ output, filtering matching that applied to full-length reads could not be performed. To assign V/J genes and CDR3, sequences were annotated against IMGT germline references using PyIR, a Python wrapper for IgBLAST v1.9. Reads were filtered out if the reads had weak V/J assignments (E-value above 1e-6), no CDR3, stop codons, out-of-frame junctions, or ambiguous translated residues. A V3J clonotype was defined by an identical inferred V gene, J gene, and CDR3 amino acid sequence. To compute the percentage overlap between repertoires, the number of shared unique clonotypes was divided by the size of the smaller repertoire. Repertoire richness was assessed with RTK rarefaction, the Chao1 estimator, and Recon v2.1 estimates of unobserved clonotypes. TCRdb took over this immuneACCESS table, retaining in-frame rearrangements with V and J assigned. Such tables are incomplete; in checked studies, under half of the missing clones stem from an unresolved V gene, and the remainder is unexplained. Clone size and V and J calls were adopted from that table, with D and trimming inferred from the DNA. Across this sample there are around 500,000 clones, with roughly 77% seen only once. Around 14% of the sample comes from the top ten.

This receptor was obtained from a woman aged 35 to 49 in good health. Some clones in this sample may be carry-over from other donors' samples. The sequenced sample was PBMCs.

At the DNA level, the sequence is TGTGCCAGCAGCTTAGAACTCCCTTACGAGCAGTACTTC. It translates as CASSLELPYEQYF. The chain joins TRBV11-2 to TRBJ2-7; the D gene lacks a confident call. The CDR3 covers 13 residues, taking in both the cysteine and the phenylalanine. Of all the DNA, just the CDR3 is kept, 39 bases in frame from base 1. Cut back by 0 bases and 4 bases, the V and J ends lie 7 bases apart. CDR1 and CDR2 (SGHAT, FQNNGV) derive from the germline V gene.